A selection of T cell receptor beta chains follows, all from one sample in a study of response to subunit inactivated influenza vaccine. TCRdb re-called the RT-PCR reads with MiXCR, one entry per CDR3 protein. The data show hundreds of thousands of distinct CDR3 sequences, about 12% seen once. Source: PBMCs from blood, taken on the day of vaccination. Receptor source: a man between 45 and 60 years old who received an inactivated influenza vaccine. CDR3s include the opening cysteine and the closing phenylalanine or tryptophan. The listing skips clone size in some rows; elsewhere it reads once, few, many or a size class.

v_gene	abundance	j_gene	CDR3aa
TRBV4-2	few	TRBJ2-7	CASSQDWTGLSYEQYF
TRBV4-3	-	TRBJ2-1	CASSQDSSGSAYNEQFF
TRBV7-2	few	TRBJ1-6	CASSAGGWVSPLHF
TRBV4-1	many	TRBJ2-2	CASSQGIGRTGATGELFF
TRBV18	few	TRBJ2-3	CASSPDRDTLTDTQYF
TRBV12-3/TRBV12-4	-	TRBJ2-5	CASSSGTHQETQYF
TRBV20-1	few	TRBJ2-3	CSARVKDTQYF
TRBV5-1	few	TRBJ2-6	CASNQQGGPGANVLTF
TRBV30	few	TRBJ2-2	CACARTANTGELFF
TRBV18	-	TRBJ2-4	CASSPGADGKNIQYF
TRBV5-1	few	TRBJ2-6	CASRGGPGANVLTF
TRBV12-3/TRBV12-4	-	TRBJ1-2	CASSFWVSDGYTF
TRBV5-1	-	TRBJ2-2	CASSLQTVITGELFF
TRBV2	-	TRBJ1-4	CASVPHRGVKEKLFF
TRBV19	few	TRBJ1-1	CASRWTGENTEAFF
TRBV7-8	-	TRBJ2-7	CASSLDPTSVLVEQYF
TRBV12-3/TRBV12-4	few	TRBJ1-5	CASRAGGTGAYSNQPQHF
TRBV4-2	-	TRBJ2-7	CASSANFGSGRTLSYEQYF
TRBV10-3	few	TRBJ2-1	CAIGASGRTSNEQFF
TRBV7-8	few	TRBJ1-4	CASSPRATNEKLFF
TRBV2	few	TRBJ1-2	CASTQGFGYTF
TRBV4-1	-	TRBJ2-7	CASSQSGTGAHEQYF
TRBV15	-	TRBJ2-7	CATSRSAPGQGVLEQYF
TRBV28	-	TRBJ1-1	CASSLDLQGWGGTEAFF
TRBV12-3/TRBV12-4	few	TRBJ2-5	CASSPGLEQETQYF
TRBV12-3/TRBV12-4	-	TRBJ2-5	CASSLGGQGAKTAQYF
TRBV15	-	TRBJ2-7	CATSRDRLAGTYEQYF
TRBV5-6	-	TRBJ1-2	CASSLPGGNYGYTF
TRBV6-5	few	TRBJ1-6	CASRLTGTDYNSPLHF
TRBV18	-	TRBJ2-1	CASSPRALLYNEQFF
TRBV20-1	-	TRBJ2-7	CSARDLGRVGTYEQYF
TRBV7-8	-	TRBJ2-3	CASSTRTANPIGTDTQYF
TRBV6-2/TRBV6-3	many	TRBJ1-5	CASSPQGASNQPQHF
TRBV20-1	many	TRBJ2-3	CSAKKRGRTDTQYF
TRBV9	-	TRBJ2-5	CASSVGVSQETQYF
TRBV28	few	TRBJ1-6	CASSTTGLDNSPLHF
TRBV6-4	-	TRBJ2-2	CASSEQVTNTGELFF
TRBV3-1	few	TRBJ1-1	CASSVTPMNTEAFF
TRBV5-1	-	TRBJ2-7	CASSGGLAGAIYEQYF
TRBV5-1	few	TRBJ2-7	CASSLIEASRYYEQYF
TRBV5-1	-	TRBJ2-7	CASSTGQNVGGEQYF
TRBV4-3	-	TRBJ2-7	CASRFGLAGTYEQYF
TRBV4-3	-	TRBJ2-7	CASSQEMAGISYEQYF
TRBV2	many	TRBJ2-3	CASSEAGELGTDTQYF
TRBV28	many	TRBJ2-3	CASSLGFFGTSGRAGADTQYF